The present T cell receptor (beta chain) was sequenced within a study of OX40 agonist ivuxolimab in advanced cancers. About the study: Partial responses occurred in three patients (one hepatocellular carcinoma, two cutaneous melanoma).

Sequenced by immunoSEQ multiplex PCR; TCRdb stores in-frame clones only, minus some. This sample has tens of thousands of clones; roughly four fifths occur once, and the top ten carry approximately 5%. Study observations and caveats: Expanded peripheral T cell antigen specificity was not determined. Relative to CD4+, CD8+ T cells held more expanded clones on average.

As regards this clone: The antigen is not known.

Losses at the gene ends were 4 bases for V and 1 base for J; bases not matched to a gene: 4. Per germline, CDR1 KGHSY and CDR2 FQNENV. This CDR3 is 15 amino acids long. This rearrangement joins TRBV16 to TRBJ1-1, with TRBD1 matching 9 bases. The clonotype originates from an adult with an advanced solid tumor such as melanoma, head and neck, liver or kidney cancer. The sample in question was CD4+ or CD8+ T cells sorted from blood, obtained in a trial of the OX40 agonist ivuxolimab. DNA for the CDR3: TGTGCCAGCAGCCCCGGACAGGGGAAGAACACTGAAGCTTTCTTT. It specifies CASSPGQGKNTEAFF.